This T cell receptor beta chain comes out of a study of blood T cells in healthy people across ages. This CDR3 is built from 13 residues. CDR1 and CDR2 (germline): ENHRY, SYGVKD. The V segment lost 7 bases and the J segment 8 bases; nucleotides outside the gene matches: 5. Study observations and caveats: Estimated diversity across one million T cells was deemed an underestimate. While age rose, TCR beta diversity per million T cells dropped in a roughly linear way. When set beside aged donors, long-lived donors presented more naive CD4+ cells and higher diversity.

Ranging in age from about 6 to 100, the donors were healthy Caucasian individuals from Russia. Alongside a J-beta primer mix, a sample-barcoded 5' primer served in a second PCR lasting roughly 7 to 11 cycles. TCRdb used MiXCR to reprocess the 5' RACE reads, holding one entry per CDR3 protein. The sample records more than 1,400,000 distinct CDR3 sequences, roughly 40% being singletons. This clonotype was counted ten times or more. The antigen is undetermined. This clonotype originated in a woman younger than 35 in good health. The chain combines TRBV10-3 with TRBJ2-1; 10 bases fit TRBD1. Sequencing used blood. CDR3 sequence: CAINAGTGDEQFF. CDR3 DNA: TGTGCCATCAACGCCGGGACAGGGGATGAGCAGTTCTTC.